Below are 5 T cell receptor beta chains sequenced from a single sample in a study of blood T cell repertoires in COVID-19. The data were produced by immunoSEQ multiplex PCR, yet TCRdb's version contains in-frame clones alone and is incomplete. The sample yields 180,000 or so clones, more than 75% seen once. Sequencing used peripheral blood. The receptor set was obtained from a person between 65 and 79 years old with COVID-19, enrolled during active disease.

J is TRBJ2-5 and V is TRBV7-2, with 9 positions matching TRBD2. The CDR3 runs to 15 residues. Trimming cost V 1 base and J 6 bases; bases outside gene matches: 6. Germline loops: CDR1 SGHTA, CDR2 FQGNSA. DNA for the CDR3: TGTGCCAGCAGCTTAGGGTCTAGCGGGGCCCAGACCCAGTACTTC. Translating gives CASSLGSSGAQTQYF.

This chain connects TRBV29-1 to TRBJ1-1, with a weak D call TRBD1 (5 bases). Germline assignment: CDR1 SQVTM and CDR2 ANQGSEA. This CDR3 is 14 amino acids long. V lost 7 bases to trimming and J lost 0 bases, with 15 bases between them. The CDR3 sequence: CSGERTLVNTEAFF. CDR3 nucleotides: TGCAGCGGGGAAAGGACATTGGTGAACACTGAAGCTTTCTTT.

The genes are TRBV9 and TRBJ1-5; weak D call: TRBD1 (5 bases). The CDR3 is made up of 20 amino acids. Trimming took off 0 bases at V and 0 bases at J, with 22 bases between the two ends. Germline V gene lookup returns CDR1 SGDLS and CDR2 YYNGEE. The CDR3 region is CASSVDGAGPLLYSNQPQHF. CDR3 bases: TGTGCCAGCAGCGTAGATGGGGCAGGGCCCCTCCTTTATAGCAATCAGCCCCAGCATTTT.

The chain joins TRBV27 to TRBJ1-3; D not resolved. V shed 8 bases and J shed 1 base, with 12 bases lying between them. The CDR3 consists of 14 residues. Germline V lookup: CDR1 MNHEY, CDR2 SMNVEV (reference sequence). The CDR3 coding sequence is TGTGCCAGCCTCCTACCGGGGTCTGGAAACACCATATATTTT. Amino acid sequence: CASLLPGSGNTIYF.

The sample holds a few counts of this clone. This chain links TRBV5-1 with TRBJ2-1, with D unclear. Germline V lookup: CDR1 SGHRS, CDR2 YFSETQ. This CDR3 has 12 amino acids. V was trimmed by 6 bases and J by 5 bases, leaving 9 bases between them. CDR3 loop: CASNRGNNEQFF. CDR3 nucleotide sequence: TGCGCCAGCAACCGCGGAAACAATGAGCAGTTCTTC.